This T cell receptor (beta chain) was profiled in a study of blood T cell repertoires in COVID-19. Overall study context: The United States, Italy and Spain provided the acute and convalescent COVID-19 samples. PBMCs, B-cell-depleted T cells, or T cells were the source of the cDNA or gDNA that made up the material.

Here immunoSEQ multiplex PCR was the method, and the copy in TCRdb shows in-frame clones only, minus some. This sample has 320,000 or so clones; roughly 90% occur once, and the top ten carry about 5.2%. Germline lookup yields CDR1 SNHLY and CDR2 FYNNEI. The CDR3 is 14 amino acids. Trimming cost V 8 bases and J 5 bases, with 16 bases left between them. Those enrolled, adults aged about 18 to 89 years, came from some 25 US areas. Before being deemed recovered, Cohort 3 donors had two negative PCRs, clearance, or symptom resolution. Specimen: PBMCs or T cells enriched from blood (not recorded which). This TCR came from a man aged 55 to 70 who had recovered from COVID-19. The rearrangement links TRBV2 to TRBJ1-3, with a weak D call TRBD1 (6 bases). The CDR3 here is CASGGQSVRNTIYF. Here the CDR3 DNA reads TGTGCCAGCGGGGGCCAGAGCGTGCGAAACACCATATATTTT.